A selection of T cell receptor beta chains follows, all from one sample in a study of shared T cell receptors in the human thymus. Data came from immunoSEQ multiplex PCR; TCRdb stores just in-frame clones and leaves some out. The profile shows some 760,000 clones, 80% to 90% of them singletons. This same sample was also part of a study on human thymus T cells.

Sequenced material: thymocytes. The receptor source for this set is a girl less than two years old with a congenital heart defect. Each CDR3 is given with its conserved first and last residue. D genes are given only for firm matches. Clone size, where shown, is once, few, many, or a class for clones that have expanded.

j_call d_call clone_size v_call cdr3_aa cdr3_nt
TRBJ1-2 - - TRBV15 CATSSGREDEGLDGYTF TGTGCCACCAGCAGCGGACGGGAGGATGAGGGGCTCGATGGCTACACCTTC
TRBJ2-1 - - TRBV4-3 CASSQDRIRVRNEQFF TGCGCCAGCAGCCAAGATCGAATCCGGGTCCGCAATGAGCAGTTCTTC
TRBJ2-4 - - TRBV27 CASSPHGRLAPTKNIQYF TGTGCCAGCAGTCCCCACGGCAGGCTCGCCCCGACCAAAAACATTCAGTACTTC
TRBJ2-7 - once TRBV27 CASSRAGSSYEQYF TGTGCCAGCAGTCGGGCCGGGAGCTCCTACGAGCAGTACTTC
TRBJ1-6 - - TRBV5-6 CASSLPRAGSNSPLHF TGTGCCAGCAGCTTACCCCGGGCGGGAAGTAATTCACCCCTCCACTTT
TRBJ1-1 TRBD1 - TRBV25-1 CASSEAGTGSTEAFF TGTGCCAGCAGTGAAGCCGGGACAGGGTCCACTGAAGCTTTCTTT
TRBJ2-3 - - TRBV19 CASSIECGKRVRPTSTDTQYF TGTGCCAGTAGTATAGAATGTGGTAAGCGGGTGAGACCTACTAGCACAGATACGCAGTATTTT
TRBJ1-4 TRBD1 - TRBV4-3 CASSQGQGETNEKLFF TGCGCCAGCAGCCAAGGACAGGGGGAAACTAATGAAAAACTGTTTTTT
TRBJ2-1 - once TRBV4-3 CASSRQEQVCANEQFF TGCGCCAGCAGCCGCCAAGAGCAGGTATGCGCCAATGAGCAGTTCTTC
TRBJ2-5 TRBD2 - TRBV4-1 CASSQEGTGLAGGPTETQYF TGCGCCAGCAGCCAAGAAGGGACGGGACTAGCGGGGGGGCCGACGGAGACCCAGTACTTC
TRBJ2-3 - - TRBV2 CASVMSGLYTDTQYF TGTGCCAGCGTGATGTCGGGACTCTACACAGATACGCAGTATTTT
TRBJ2-7 - - TRBV27 CASKAGNYEQYF TGTGCCAGCAAGGCAGGGAACTACGAGCAGTACTTC
TRBJ1-2 - few TRBV28 CASSSSTGPMGNYGYTF TGTGCCAGCAGTTCCTCGACAGGCCCCATGGGAAACTATGGCTACACCTTC
TRBJ2-3 - - TRBV27 CASSTRENTDTQYF TGTGCCAGCAGTACCCGAGAGAACACAGATACGCAGTATTTT
TRBJ2-2 - - TRBV6-5 CASSYSRGNTGELFF TGTGCCAGCAGTTACTCTAGGGGGAACACCGGGGAGCTGTTTTTT
TRBJ2-4 - - TRBV5-1 CASSLSRDSSPPIQYF TGCGCCAGCAGCTTGTCTAGGGACTCTAGCCCCCCCATTCAGTACTTC
TRBJ2-5 - - TRBV5-5 CASSMSETQYF TGTGCCAGCAGCATGAGCGAGACCCAGTACTTC
TRBJ2-7 - - TRBV18 CASSPSEGWYEQYF TGTGCCAGCTCACCATCGGAGGGCTGGTACGAGCAGTACTTC
TRBJ1-1 - - TRBV7-8 CASTPRVGVLGLNTEAFF TGTGCCAGCACCCCGAGGGTGGGAGTATTAGGGTTAAACACTGAAGCTTTCTTT
TRBJ2-2 TRBD1 once TRBV28 CATRDRGDTGELFF TGTGCCACCCGGGACAGGGGGGACACCGGGGAGCTGTTTTTT
TRBJ1-3 - - TRBV14 CASSRSRDGNTIYF TGTGCCAGCAGTCGCAGCAGGGATGGAAACACCATATATTTT
TRBJ1-5 - once TRBV18 CASSPANGDKGGGNQPQHF TGTGCCAGCTCACCGGCCAACGGGGATAAGGGTGGGGGCAATCAGCCCCAGCATTTT
TRBJ2-1 TRBD2 - TRBV4-1 CASSQVLRTSGLNEQFF TGCGCCAGCAGCCAGGTTCTCCGGACTAGCGGTCTCAATGAGCAGTTCTTC
TRBJ1-2 - - TRBV5-6 CASRPTDRERYGYTF TGTGCCAGCAGACCCACGGACCGGGAGCGCTATGGCTACACCTTC
TRBJ2-7 - - TRBV20-1 CSATTHAGQYF TGCAGTGCTACCACGCACGCCGGGCAGTACTTC